This is a list of T cell receptor beta chains from one sample in a study of cytomegalovirus exposure and HLA in healthy donors. Clones were read by immunoSEQ multiplex PCR, and TCRdb kept only the in-frame ones, dropping some. The sample holds tens of thousands of clones, around 89% seen once. The sequenced sample was PBMCs. The receptors come from a man aged 25-45 years in good health and CMV-seropositive. CDR3s include the opening cysteine and the closing phenylalanine or tryptophan. D genes are given only for firm matches. Rows give clone size only sometimes, using once, few, many, or a class for an expanded clone.

j_gene | v_gene | len | abundance | d_gene | CDR3aa | CDR3nt
TRBJ2-5 | TRBV10-3 | 14 | . | TRBD2 | CAISESASGETQYF | TGTGCCATCAGCGAGTCGGCTAGCGGGGAGACCCAGTACTTC
TRBJ2-5 | TRBV11-1 | 16 | . | TRBD2 | CASSLGGSNWGETQYF | TGTGCCAGCAGCTTAGGCGGGAGTAATTGGGGAGAGACCCAGTACTTC
TRBJ2-1 | TRBV28 | 15 | . | TRBD1 | CASSSPGQAYNEQFF | TGTGCCAGCAGTTCACCGGGACAGGCCTACAATGAGCAGTTCTTC
TRBJ1-2 | TRBV10-3 | 14 | . | TRBD1 | CAIRKLTGAGGYTF | TGTGCCATCAGGAAGCTGACAGGGGCCGGCGGCTACACCTTC
TRBJ2-2 | TRBV19 | 15 | few | TRBD1 | CASSWRDRGSGELFF | TGTGCCAGTAGTTGGCGGGACAGGGGGTCCGGGGAGCTGTTTTTT
TRBJ1-2 | TRBV6-1 | 15 | few | . | CASSETITAIYGYTF | TGTGCCAGCAGTGAGACCATTACAGCAATCTATGGCTACACCTTC
TRBJ1-2 | TRBV30 | 13 | . | . | CAWSSDSGAAKTF | TGTGCCTGGAGTTCGGACTCAGGGGCCGCTAAAACCTTC
TRBJ2-1 | TRBV6-5 | 14 | . | TRBD2 | CASSYQLAGDEQFF | TGTGCCAGCAGTTACCAACTAGCGGGAGATGAGCAGTTCTTC
TRBJ2-1 | TRBV2 | 13 | few | TRBD1 | CASSNRDSNEQFF | TGTGCCAGCAGTAACCGGGACAGCAATGAGCAGTTCTTC
TRBJ2-7 | TRBV4-3 | 18 | . | TRBD2 | CASSQDLAGGHSYDVQYF | TGCGCCAGCAGCCAAGATTTGGCGGGAGGACACTCCTACGATGTGCAGTACTTC
TRBJ2-1 | TRBV10-3 | 16 | . | TRBD2 | CAISDTSGDSYNEQFF | TGTGCCATCAGTGACACTAGCGGGGACTCCTACAATGAGCAGTTCTTC
TRBJ2-7 | TRBV6-6 | 12 | . | . | CASSYGSGEQYF | TGTGCCAGCAGTTACGGATCGGGCGAGCAGTACTTC
TRBJ1-1 | TRBV11-3 | 14 | . | TRBD1 | CASSTPDRETEAFF | TGTGCCAGCAGCACTCCCGACAGGGAGACTGAAGCTTTCTTT
TRBJ1-2 | TRBV5-1 | 15 | . | . | CASSLTGNLEGGYTF | TGCGCCAGCAGCTTAACGGGAAATCTGGAGGGGGGCTACACCTTC
TRBJ2-3 | TRBV7-9 | 16 | . | . | CSSSLRGAGGTDTQYF | TGTTCCAGCAGCTTAAGGGGAGCAGGGGGCACAGATACGCAGTATTTT
TRBJ2-4 | TRBV6-1 | 15 | . | . | CASSERGIGKNIQYF | TGTGCCAGCAGTGAAAGGGGAATAGGCAAAAACATTCAGTACTTC
TRBJ2-7 | TRBV12-5 | 13 | . | TRBD1 | CASGIDREDEQYF | TGTGCTAGTGGCATCGACAGGGAAGACGAGCAGTACTTC
TRBJ2-7 | TRBV7-2 | 14 | . | TRBD2 | CASSLGLAIHEQYF | TGTGCCAGCAGCTTGGGACTAGCGATCCACGAGCAGTACTTC
TRBJ2-1 | TRBV19 | 15 | . | TRBD2 | CASSIVTSGRSEQFF | TGTGCCAGTAGTATAGTAACTAGCGGGAGGAGTGAGCAGTTCTTC
TRBJ2-2 | TRBV30 | 14 | once | . | CAWSVEFLTGELFF | TGTGCCTGGAGTGTGGAGTTTCTAACCGGGGAGCTGTTTTTT
TRBJ2-1 | TRBV27 | 15 | . | TRBD2 | CASSERGSSYNEQFF | TGTGCCAGCAGCGAGCGGGGGAGCTCCTACAATGAGCAGTTCTTC
TRBJ1-2 | TRBV7-2 | 15 | . | TRBD1 | CASSLNRDRGHGYTF | TGTGCCAGCAGCTTAAACCGGGACAGGGGACATGGCTACACCTTC
TRBJ1-3 | TRBV10-3 | 16 | . | TRBD1 | CAISEGQGLARNTIYF | TGTGCCATCAGTGAGGGACAGGGGCTAGCCCGAAACACCATATATTTT
TRBJ2-1 | TRBV10-1 | 14 | . | . | CASSGGSSYNEQFF | TGCGCCAGCAGTGGAGGGAGCTCCTACAATGAGCAGTTCTTC
TRBJ1-1 | TRBV7-3 | 13 | . | . | CASSLGGDTEAFF | TGTGCCAGCAGCTTGGGGGGGGACACTGAAGCTTTCTTT
TRBJ1-4 | TRBV5-1 | 16 | . | TRBD1 | CASSPRPDRGHEKLFF | TGCGCCAGCAGCCCCAGACCCGACAGGGGGCATGAAAAACTGTTTTTT
TRBJ2-7 | TRBV2 | 12 | . | . | CASWGRAHEQYF | TGTGCCAGCTGGGGCAGGGCCCACGAGCAGTACTTC
TRBJ2-5 | TRBV5-5 | 16 | . | TRBD2 | CASSTIAGPWGETQYF | TGTGCCAGCAGCACAATAGCGGGACCATGGGGAGAGACCCAGTACTTC
TRBJ2-3 | TRBV28 | 14 | . | TRBD1 | CASSQGGFTDTQYF | TGTGCCAGCTCACAGGGGGGATTCACAGATACGCAGTATTTT
TRBJ2-2 | TRBV9 | 13 | . | TRBD1 | CASSVGQTGELFF | TGTGCCAGCAGCGTGGGACAGACCGGGGAGCTGTTTTTT
TRBJ1-1 | TRBV15 | 14 | . | . | CATSRGGRGTEAFF | TGTGCCACCAGCAGAGGAGGCCGGGGCACTGAAGCTTTCTTT
TRBJ2-1 | TRBV7-9 | 16 | . | TRBD2 | CASSYSGSPLWYEQFF | TGTGCCAGCAGCTATAGCGGGAGTCCCCTCTGGTATGAGCAGTTCTTC
TRBJ2-6 | TRBV21-1 | 16 | . | . | CASSADRGAGANVLTF | TGTGCCAGCAGCGCAGACAGGGGGGCTGGGGCCAACGTCCTGACTTTC
TRBJ2-1 | TRBV5-6 | 14 | . | TRBD2 | CASSLGAGVNEQFF | TGTGCCAGCAGCTTGGGCGCGGGAGTAAATGAGCAGTTCTTC
TRBJ1-2 | TRBV19 | 13 | few | TRBD1 | CASRVDREYGYTF | TGTGCCAGTAGGGTTGACAGGGAGTATGGCTACACCTTC
TRBJ2-1 | TRBV14 | 15 | . | TRBD2 | CASSRLVAGGNEQFF | TGTGCCAGCAGTAGACTGGTGGCGGGAGGCAATGAGCAGTTCTTC
TRBJ2-4 | TRBV7-9 | 18 | . | TRBD2 | CASSLAELAGVSKNIQYF | TGTGCCAGCAGCTTAGCCGAGCTAGCGGGAGTTTCGAAAAACATTCAGTACTTC
TRBJ2-5 | TRBV30 | 13 | . | . | CAWRVSGQETQYF | TGTGCCTGGAGGGTTAGCGGCCAAGAGACCCAGTACTTC
TRBJ2-7 | TRBV11-3 | 12 | once | . | CASSLSYYEQYF | TGTGCCAGCAGCTTGTCTTACTACGAGCAGTACTTC
TRBJ2-7 | TRBV27 | 14 | . | . | CASSLFSTTGEQYF | TGTGCCAGCAGTTTATTTAGCACCACGGGTGAGCAGTACTTC
TRBJ2-7 | TRBV15 | 14 | once | . | CATSRDRASYEQYF | TGTGCCACCAGCAGAGACAGGGCCTCCTACGAGCAGTACTTC
TRBJ2-5 | TRBV19 | 14 | . | . | CASSFSTAEETQYF | TGTGCCAGTAGTTTCTCGACAGCCGAAGAGACCCAGTACTTC
TRBJ1-3 | TRBV2 | 15 | . | TRBD1 | CASSGDRASGNTIYF | TGTGCCAGCAGTGGGGACAGGGCCTCTGGAAACACCATATATTTT
TRBJ2-3 | TRBV12-5 | 13 | . | . | CASGFEIRGTQYF | TGTGCTAGTGGTTTTGAGATCAGGGGTACGCAGTATTTT
TRBJ1-5 | TRBV7-3 | 15 | . | . | CASSLTGGGNQPQHF | TGTGCCAGCAGCTTAACGGGGGGTGGCAATCAGCCCCAGCATTTT
TRBJ1-5 | TRBV5-1 | 14 | . | . | CASSPGHTVEPQHF | TGCGCCAGCAGCCCCGGACATACCGTGGAGCCCCAGCATTTT
TRBJ2-1 | TRBV19 | 18 | . | TRBD2 | CASSIVPRDYREYNEQFF | TGTGCCAGTAGTATAGTCCCTCGGGACTATAGGGAATACAATGAGCAGTTCTTC
TRBJ1-5 | TRBV27 | 17 | . | TRBD1 | CASSPTGTEISNQPQHF | TGTGCCAGCAGTCCGACAGGGACCGAAATATCCAATCAGCCCCAGCATTTT
TRBJ1-5 | TRBV28 | 15 | . | . | CASSRAGRINQPQHF | TGTGCCAGCAGCCGAGCAGGGCGGATCAATCAGCCCCAGCATTTT
TRBJ2-7 | TRBV6-5 | 13 | . | TRBD2 | CASKKREYYEQYF | TGTGCCAGCAAAAAGCGGGAGTACTACGAGCAGTACTTC
TRBJ2-5 | TRBV14 | 14 | . | TRBD1 | CASSWDRLSETQYF | TGTGCCAGCAGCTGGGACAGATTATCGGAGACCCAGTACTTC
TRBJ1-1 | TRBV29-1 | 14 | . | . | CSVTKQETNTEAFF | TGCAGCGTTACTAAACAGGAGACGAACACTGAAGCTTTCTTT
TRBJ1-3 | TRBV5-6 | 14 | . | . | CASSLDGTGNTIYF | TGTGCCAGCAGCTTGGACGGGACTGGAAACACCATATATTTT